This TCR beta chain stems from a study of identifying expanded T cells in peripheral blood (dated by TCRdb to about 2019). With respect to the entire study: Technical replicates were generated by sequencing separate aliquots of the same genomic DNA pool, and four replicates were compared pairwise. The full study reports these points: Around 1.2 differentially abundant clones were flagged by the binomial model between technical replicates, whereas about 15 and 18 were flagged over approximately two weeks and four weeks, respectively. The authors expected that biological variance in healthy repertoires might rise further over much longer intervals, such as months to years. In all healthy donors, the variance in clone template counts between samples taken around 14 days apart rose significantly as total template count increased. Across all healthy-donor time intervals, the beta-binomial model significantly cut both the number of clones called differentially abundant and the false-positive rate.

This clone was seen more than once but under ten times. Its binding antigen is unknown. No clone much larger than this one lies a single base away; base qualities are absent. This same CDR3 is encoded by further DNA sequences in the sample. No immune events such as infections were documented for the healthy donors during the collection period. Time-dependent variance in a beta-binomial model of T-cell clone differential abundance was calibrated using healthy-donor blood repertoires as a training cohort. The training cohort was composed of approximately 10 healthy donors, 3 female and 7 male. An age range of about 25 to 64 years, with an average of 43 years, was recorded for the donors. Whole blood was collected from each healthy donor at three time points spaced 2 to 3 weeks apart and obtained from a commercial supplier. For immunosequencing, genomic DNA was extracted from unsorted whole blood. The immunoSEQ Assay, which uses bias-controlled multiplex PCR amplification of genomic DNA, was used to profile TCRbeta CDR3 regions. Regarding the original processing steps: The absolute abundance of each unique TCRbeta CDR3 region was quantified after sequences were collapsed and filtered. Differential abundance was tested with two models: a binomial (Fisher-equivalent) model and a beta-binomial model that adds time-dependent variance fitted from healthy donors. Any clone with fewer than 5 combined templates was excluded, and a clone was called differentially abundant if its Benjamini-Hochberg FDR was below 0.01. In the beta-binomial model, variance was expressed as a function of the total template count across the two samples, in the form v = (b*log(k)+a)^2. TCRdb took this table from immuneACCESS and kept in-frame rearrangements with V and J called. Such tables lack part of the clones; where checked against another copy, unresolved V genes explain under half of the gap, and the rest is unexplained. That table supplies the V and J calls and clone size; D and trimming were determined from the DNA. Recorded for this sample are roughly 130,000 clones; 75% to 90% of them occurred a single time. The ten largest account for 8.4% of the sample.

This clonotype originated in a person aged 18-70 years in good health. Material for sequencing was blood.

The nucleotides are TGTGCCAGCAGCCTTACCTCCTACGAGCAGTACTTC. This yields the protein CASSLTSYEQYF. Recombination connected TRBV7-9 to TRBJ2-7; the D gene is unclear. Relative to germline, V is 5 bases shorter and J is 0 bases shorter, with 5 bases between their ends. Its CDR3 holds 12 amino acids, cysteine through phenylalanine. The read is trimmed to its CDR3 DNA, 36 bases read in frame from base 1. The germline V gene (reference sequence) specifies SEHNR as CDR1 and FQNEAQ as CDR2.